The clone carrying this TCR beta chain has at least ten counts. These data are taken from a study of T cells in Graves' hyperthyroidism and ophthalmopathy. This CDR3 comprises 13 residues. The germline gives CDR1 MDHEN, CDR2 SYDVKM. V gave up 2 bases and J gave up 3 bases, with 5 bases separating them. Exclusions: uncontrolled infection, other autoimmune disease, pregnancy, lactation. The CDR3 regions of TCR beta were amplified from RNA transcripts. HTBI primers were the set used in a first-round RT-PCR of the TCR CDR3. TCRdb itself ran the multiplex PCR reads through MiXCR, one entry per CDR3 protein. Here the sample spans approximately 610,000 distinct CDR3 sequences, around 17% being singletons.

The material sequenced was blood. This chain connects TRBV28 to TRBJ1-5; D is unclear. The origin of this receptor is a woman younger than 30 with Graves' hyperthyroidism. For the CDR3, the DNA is TGTGCCAGCAGTTTAGCCATCAATCAGCCCCAGCATTTT. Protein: CASSLAINQPQHF.